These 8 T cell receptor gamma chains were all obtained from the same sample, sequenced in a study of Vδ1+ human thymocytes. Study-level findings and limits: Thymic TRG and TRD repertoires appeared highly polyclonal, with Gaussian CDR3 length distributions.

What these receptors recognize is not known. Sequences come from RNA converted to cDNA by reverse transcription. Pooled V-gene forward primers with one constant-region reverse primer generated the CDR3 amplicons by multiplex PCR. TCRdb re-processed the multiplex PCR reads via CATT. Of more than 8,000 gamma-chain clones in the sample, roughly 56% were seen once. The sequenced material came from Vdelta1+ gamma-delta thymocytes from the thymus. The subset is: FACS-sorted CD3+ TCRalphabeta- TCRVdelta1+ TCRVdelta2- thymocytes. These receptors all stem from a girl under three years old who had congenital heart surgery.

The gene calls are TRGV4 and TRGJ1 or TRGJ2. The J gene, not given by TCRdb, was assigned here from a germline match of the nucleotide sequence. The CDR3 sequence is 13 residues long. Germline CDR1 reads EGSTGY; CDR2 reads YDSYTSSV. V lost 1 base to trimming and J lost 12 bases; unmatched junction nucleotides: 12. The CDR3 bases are TGTGCCACCTGGGATGGAAACCCCTCGGCGAAACTCTTT. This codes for CATWDGNPSAKLF.

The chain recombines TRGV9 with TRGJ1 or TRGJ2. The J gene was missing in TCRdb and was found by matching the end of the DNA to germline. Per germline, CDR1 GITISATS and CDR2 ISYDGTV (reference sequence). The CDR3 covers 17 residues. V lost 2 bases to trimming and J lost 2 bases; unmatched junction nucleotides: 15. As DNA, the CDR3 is TGTGCCTTGTGGGAGGCGGTGCTCTGCCCCTATTATTATAAGAAACTCTTT. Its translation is CALWEAVLCPYYYKKLF.

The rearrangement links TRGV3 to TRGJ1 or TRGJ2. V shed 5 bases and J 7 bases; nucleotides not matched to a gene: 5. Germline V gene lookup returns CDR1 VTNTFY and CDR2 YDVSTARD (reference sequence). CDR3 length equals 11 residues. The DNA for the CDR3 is TGTGCCACCTGGGGCTACTATAAGAAACTCTTT. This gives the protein CATWGYYKKLF.

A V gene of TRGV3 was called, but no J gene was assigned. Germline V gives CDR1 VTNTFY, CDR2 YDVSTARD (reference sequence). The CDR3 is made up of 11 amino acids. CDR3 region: CATWDQCFKLF. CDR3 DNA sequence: TGTGCCACCTGGGACCAATGCTTTAAACTCTTT.

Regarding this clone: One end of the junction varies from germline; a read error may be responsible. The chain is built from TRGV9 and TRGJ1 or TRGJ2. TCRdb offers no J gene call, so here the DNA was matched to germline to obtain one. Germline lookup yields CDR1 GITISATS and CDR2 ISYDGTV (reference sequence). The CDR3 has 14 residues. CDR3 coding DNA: TGCGCCTTGTGGGATCCTCTAGCGGATTATAAGAAACTCTTT. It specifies CALWDPLADYKKLF.

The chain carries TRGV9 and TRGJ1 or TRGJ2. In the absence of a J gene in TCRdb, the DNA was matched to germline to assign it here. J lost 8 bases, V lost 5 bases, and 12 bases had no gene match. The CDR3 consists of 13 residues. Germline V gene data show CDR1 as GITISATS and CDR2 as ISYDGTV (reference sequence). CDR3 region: CALWARYRDKKLF. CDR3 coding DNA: TGTGCCTTGTGGGCCAGATATCGGGATAAGAAACTCTTT.

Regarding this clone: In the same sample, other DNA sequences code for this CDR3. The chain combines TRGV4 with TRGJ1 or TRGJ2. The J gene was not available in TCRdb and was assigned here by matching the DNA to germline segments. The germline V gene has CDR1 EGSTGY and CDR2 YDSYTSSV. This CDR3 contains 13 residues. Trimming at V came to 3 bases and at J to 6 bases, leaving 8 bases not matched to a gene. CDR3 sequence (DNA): TGTGCCACCTGGGATAGGCGGCGTTATAAGAAACTCTTT. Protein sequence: CATWDRRRYKKLF.

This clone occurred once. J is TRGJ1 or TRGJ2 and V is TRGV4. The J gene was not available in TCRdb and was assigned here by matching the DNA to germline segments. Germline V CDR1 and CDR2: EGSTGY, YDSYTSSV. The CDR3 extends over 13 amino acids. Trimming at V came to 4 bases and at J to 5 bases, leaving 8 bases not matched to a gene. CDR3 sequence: CATWEGYDYKKLF. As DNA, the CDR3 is TGTGCCACCTGGGAAGGTTATGATTATAAGAAACTCTTT.